This is a list of T cell receptor beta chains from one sample in a study of blood T cell repertoires in COVID-19. Sequenced by immunoSEQ multiplex PCR; TCRdb stores in-frame clones only, minus some. The sample carries about 200,000 clones, about 83% recorded once. The sample comprised peripheral blood. The receptor set was obtained from a man aged 55-75 years who had recovered from COVID-19. CDR3s include the opening cysteine and the closing phenylalanine or tryptophan. The order of the fields is V gene, D gene, J gene, clone size, CDR3 protein, CDR3 DNA. A D gene is named only where the DNA matches it firmly. Clone size is shown for a subset of rows, as once, few, many or a class of expanded clone.

TRBV6-5	TRBD2	TRBJ2-1	NA	CASSPLAGAYNEQFF	TGTGCCAGCAGTCCTTTAGCGGGGGCCTACAATGAGCAGTTCTTC
TRBV7-2	TRBD2	TRBJ2-5	NA	CASSPHLAGGPETQYF	TGTGCCAGCAGCCCACACCTAGCGGGGGGGCCGGAGACCCAGTACTTC
TRBV27	TRBD1	TRBJ2-3	NA	CASSSQGALTDTQYF	TGTGCCAGCAGTTCACAGGGGGCTTTAACAGATACGCAGTATTTT
TRBV30	TRBD1	TRBJ1-1	NA	CAWSETHRGTEAFF	TGTGCCTGGAGTGAGACGCACAGGGGAACTGAAGCTTTCTTT
TRBV7-9	NA	TRBJ1-4	NA	CASSIRTNEKLFF	TGTGCCAGCAGCATCAGAACTAATGAAAAACTGTTTTTT
TRBV9	NA	TRBJ1-1	NA	CASSLTLRTENTEAFF	TGTGCCAGCAGTCTGACCCTACGGACAGAGAACACTGAAGCTTTCTTT
TRBV7-9	TRBD2	TRBJ2-7	NA	CASSFDPRRGGWEQYF	TGTGCCAGCAGCTTTGACCCGAGGCGGGGGGGCTGGGAGCAGTACTTC
TRBV11-2	NA	TRBJ1-3	NA	CASSSQGGSGNTIYF	TGTGCCAGCAGCAGTCAGGGAGGATCTGGAAACACCATATATTTT
TRBV5-1	NA	TRBJ2-2	NA	CASRPTTAVNTGELFF	TGCGCCAGCAGACCAACCACAGCGGTTAACACCGGGGAGCTGTTTTTT
TRBV9	TRBD1	TRBJ2-1	NA	CASSRGLGINEQFF	TGTGCCAGCAGCAGGGGGCTGGGTATCAATGAGCAGTTCTTC
TRBV24-1	NA	TRBJ2-1	NA	CATSDRGWDEQFF	TGTGCCACCAGTGATCGAGGGTGGGATGAGCAGTTCTTC
TRBV3-1/TRBV3-2	NA	TRBJ1-4	NA	CASSEYSTTNEKLFF	TGTGCCAGCAGTGAATACAGCACAACTAATGAAAAACTGTTTTTT
TRBV5-1	TRBD1	TRBJ2-3	NA	CATHQDPQGAGTDTQYF	TGCGCCACCCACCAGGATCCACAGGGGGCTGGCACAGATACGCAGTATTTT
TRBV7-2	NA	TRBJ2-3	NA	CASSFQPITSTDTQYF	TGTGCCAGCAGCTTCCAACCCATAACTAGCACAGATACGCAGTATTTT
TRBV5-4	TRBD2	TRBJ2-3	NA	CASSRSGRKADTQYF	TGTGCCAGCAGTAGAAGCGGGAGGAAGGCAGATACGCAGTATTTT
TRBV5-1	NA	TRBJ2-1	NA	CASSLAGDSSYNEQFF	TGCGCCAGCAGCTTGGCAGGCGATAGCTCCTACAATGAGCAGTTCTTC
TRBV28	NA	TRBJ1-5	NA	CASSFTTVNQPQHF	TGTGCCAGCAGTTTTACTACGGTTAATCAGCCCCAGCATTTT
TRBV5-4	NA	TRBJ2-4	once	CASSFKSPGQLALNPPYF	TGTGCCAGCAGCTTTAAATCGCCGGGACAACTCGCTTTAAACCCTCCGTACTTC
TRBV2	NA	TRBJ1-3	NA	CASSGWESGNTIYF	TGTGCCAGCAGTGGATGGGAGTCTGGAAACACCATATATTTT
TRBV16	TRBD1	TRBJ1-1	few	CASSLTGGNTEAFF	TGTGCCAGCAGCCTTACAGGGGGCAACACTGAAGCTTTCTTT
TRBV25-1	TRBD1	TRBJ1-2	NA	CASSESGTGALGYTF	TGTGCCAGCAGTGAATCTGGGACAGGGGCGCTCGGCTACACCTTC
TRBV30	NA	TRBJ1-1	NA	CAWSEQGNTEAFF	TGTGCCTGGAGTGAACAGGGGAACACTGAAGCTTTCTTT
TRBV6-6	TRBD1	TRBJ1-6	NA	CASSHGTVNNSPLHF	TGTGCCAGCAGCCACGGGACAGTAAATAATTCACCCCTCCACTTT
TRBV27	NA	TRBJ1-2	NA	CASSFFGGQSYGYTF	TGTGCCAGCAGTTTTTTCGGGGGGCAATCCTATGGCTACACCTTC
TRBV19	NA	TRBJ2-7	NA	CASSRDTSYEQYF	TGTGCCAGTAGTAGGGACACCTCCTACGAGCAGTACTTC
TRBV24-1	TRBD2	TRBJ2-2	NA	CASRQGLAGDDTGELFF	TGTGCCTCTAGACAGGGGCTAGCGGGAGACGACACCGGGGAGCTGTTTTTT
TRBV6-5	TRBD2	TRBJ2-1	NA	CASSRTSGPYNEQFF	TGTGCCAGCAGTCGGACTAGCGGCCCATACAATGAGCAGTTCTTC
TRBV7-3	NA	TRBJ2-7	NA	CASSLGRSSEQYF	TGTGCCAGCAGCTTAGGGCGCTCATCCGAGCAGTACTTC
TRBV3-1/TRBV3-2	NA	TRBJ1-1	NA	CASSRQAVQTVFF	TGTGCCAGCAGCCGGCAAGCGGTACAGACTGTTTTCTTT
TRBV7-2	NA	TRBJ1-1	NA	CASSQLEGRGNTEAFF	TGTGCCAGCAGCCAATTAGAAGGTAGGGGGAACACTGAAGCTTTCTTT
TRBV5-4	TRBD2	TRBJ2-1	NA	CASTYGGTNEQFF	TGTGCCAGCACTTACGGGGGGACCAATGAGCAGTTCTTC
TRBV9	NA	TRBJ2-5	NA	CASSVGVGNQETQYF	TGTGCCAGCAGCGTAGGGGTCGGGAACCAAGAGACCCAGTACTTC
TRBV19	NA	TRBJ1-3	NA	CASSKRGSSGNTIYF	TGTGCCAGTAGTAAAAGGGGGAGCTCTGGAAACACCATATATTTT
TRBV18	TRBD2	TRBJ2-1	NA	CASSPQREGRGEQFF	TGTGCCAGCTCACCACAGCGGGAGGGCCGGGGTGAGCAGTTCTTC
TRBV27	TRBD1	TRBJ1-1	NA	CASKGQGDLNTEAFF	TGTGCCAGCAAAGGACAGGGGGACCTGAACACTGAAGCTTTCTTT
TRBV9	TRBD1	TRBJ2-7	NA	CASSVVGDRNYEQYF	TGTGCCAGCAGCGTGGTCGGGGACAGAAACTACGAGCAGTACTTC
TRBV5-4	TRBD2	TRBJ2-2	NA	CASSPGTSGFTGELFF	TGTGCCAGCAGCCCGGGGACTAGCGGGTTCACCGGGGAGCTGTTTTTT
TRBV19	NA	TRBJ2-2	NA	CASTPRPTGPNTGELFF	TGTGCCAGTACCCCTAGACCCACAGGGCCTAACACCGGGGAGCTGTTTTTT
TRBV4-2	TRBD2	TRBJ2-1	few	CASSPGEASGSLYEQFF	TGTGCCAGCAGCCCGGGCGAGGCTAGCGGGAGCCTGTATGAGCAGTTCTTC
TRBV18	NA	TRBJ1-3	NA	CASSQHQGGSSGNTIYF	TGTGCCAGCTCACAGCACCAGGGCGGCTCCTCTGGAAACACCATATATTTT
TRBV30	TRBD1	TRBJ2-7	NA	CAWSHQGAFEQYF	TGTGCCTGGAGTCACCAGGGGGCTTTCGAGCAGTACTTC
TRBV5-1	TRBD2	TRBJ2-1	NA	CASSLASGGFEQFF	TGCGCCAGCAGCTTGGCTAGCGGGGGATTCGAGCAGTTCTTC
TRBV5-1	TRBD1	TRBJ1-2	NA	CASSYGTAYGYTF	TGCGCCAGCAGCTACGGGACAGCCTATGGCTACACCTTC
TRBV6-5	TRBD1	TRBJ2-5	NA	CASRRQGNYETQYF	TGTGCCAGCAGACGACAGGGGAACTACGAGACCCAGTACTTC
TRBV30	NA	TRBJ2-2	NA	CAWSVLANTGELFF	TGTGCCTGGAGTGTACTAGCGAACACCGGGGAGCTGTTTTTT
TRBV5-1	TRBD1	TRBJ1-2	NA	CASSLEGQTGYTF	TGCGCCAGCAGCTTGGAGGGACAGACTGGCTACACCTTC
TRBV5-6	NA	TRBJ2-1	NA	CASSPRDGTYNEQFF	TGTGCCAGCAGCCCTCGGGACGGGACATACAATGAGCAGTTCTTC
TRBV12-3/TRBV12-4	NA	TRBJ1-2	NA	CASTLGQVYGYTF	TGTGCCAGCACCTTAGGTCAGGTATATGGCTACACCTTC
TRBV27	TRBD1	TRBJ1-1	NA	CASSLGNPTGVITEAFF	TGTGCCAGCAGTTTAGGCAACCCCACAGGGGTAATCACTGAAGCTTTCTTT
TRBV6-5	TRBD1	TRBJ2-3	NA	CASVRQGTDTQYF	TGTGCCAGCGTCAGACAGGGGACAGATACGCAGTATTTT
TRBV5-4	NA	TRBJ2-7	NA	CASTTPDRSYEQYF	TGTGCCAGCACTACTCCGGACAGATCCTACGAGCAGTACTTC
TRBV5-1	TRBD2	TRBJ2-1	NA	CASSPGGGTGNVYNEQFF	TGCGCCAGCAGCCCCGGGGGGGGAACAGGGAACGTCTACAATGAGCAGTTCTTC
TRBV4-3	TRBD1	TRBJ1-2	NA	CASSQGGDREDYGYTF	TGCGCCAGCAGCCAAGGGGGCGACAGGGAAGACTATGGCTACACCTTC
TRBV10-3	TRBD1	TRBJ2-7	NA	CAISIGQGNDEQYF	TGTGCCATCAGTATCGGACAGGGGAATGACGAGCAGTACTTC
TRBV7-2	NA	TRBJ1-3	NA	CASSLVGGSGNTIYF	TGTGCCAGCAGCTTAGTTGGCGGCTCTGGAAACACCATATATTTT
TRBV7-6	TRBD1	TRBJ1-1	once	CASSLAGDRDAFF	TGTGCCAGCAGCTTAGCAGGGGACAGGGACGCTTTCTTT